Sequencing of this TCR beta chain was carried out in a study of blood T cell repertoires in COVID-19. The wider study: There were acute and convalescent COVID-19 samples, and they came from the United States, Italy and Spain. PBMCs, B-cell-depleted T cells, or T cells were the source of the cDNA or gDNA that made up the material.

Assay: immunoSEQ multiplex PCR; the TCRdb copy retains only in-frame clones and omits some. The repertoire has 85,000 to 95,000 clones, about two thirds of them found once; the top ten carry about an eighth. Germline V gene data show CDR1 as MNHEY and CDR2 as SMNVEV (reference sequence). V was clipped by 6 bases and J by 6 bases; unmatched bases: 5. The CDR3 is 12 residues long. Specimen: peripheral blood. The clonotype comes from a woman older than 75 with acute or convalescent COVID-19. The chain employs TRBV27 and TRBJ2-7, with TRBD2 matching over 7 bases. The CDR3 region has the DNA TGTGCCAGCAGATCAAGCGGGACCGAGCAGTACTTC. Translating gives CASRSSGTEQYF.